The rows below give T cell receptor beta chains drawn from one sample of a study of blood T cell repertoires in COVID-19. Sequencing was performed with immunoSEQ multiplex PCR; in TCRdb, only in-frame clones are kept and a portion is missing. Here the sample spans some 350,000 clones, about 93% being singletons. Sequenced input: peripheral blood. These receptors were obtained from a woman under 30 who had recovered from COVID-19. Each CDR3 is given with its conserved first and last residue. A D gene is named only where the DNA matches it firmly. The size field is filled for only some rows; it gives once, few, many or a size class.

TRBV29-1,TRBJ1-2,-,TRBD1,CSGGGTYGYTF,TGCAGCGGAGGGGGCACTTATGGCTACACCTTC
TRBV4-1,TRBJ2-3,-,TRBD2,CASRRRTSGTDTQYF,TGCGCCAGCCGCCGCAGGACTAGCGGCACAGATACGCAGTATTTT
TRBV10-2,TRBJ2-2,once,-,CASKLGANTGELFF,TGCGCCAGCAAGTTGGGGGCTAACACCGGGGAGCTGTTTTTT
TRBV29-1,TRBJ2-3,-,TRBD1,CSVADRESTDTQYF,TGCAGCGTCGCTGACAGGGAAAGCACAGATACGCAGTATTTT
TRBV7-2,TRBJ2-3,-,-,CASSIYPGTDTQYF,TGTGCCAGCAGCATCTACCCAGGGACAGATACGCAGTATTTT
TRBV18,TRBJ1-6,-,-,CASSEHTVRNSPLHF,TGTGCCAGCTCAGAACATACCGTGAGGAATTCACCCCTCCACTTT
TRBV12-3/TRBV12-4,TRBJ2-5,-,-,CASRTGIETQYF,TGTGCCAGCAGAACAGGGATAGAGACCCAGTACTTC
TRBV9,TRBJ2-3,-,-,CASSVRQDTDTQYF,TGTGCCAGCAGCGTTCGACAGGACACAGATACGCAGTATTTT
TRBV6-5,TRBJ1-2,-,-,CASSTGNYGYTF,TGTGCCAGCAGTACAGGGAACTATGGCTACACCTTC
TRBV29-1,TRBJ2-2,once,TRBD2,CSVPSSGRAPGELFF,TGCAGCGTTCCGTCAAGCGGGAGGGCCCCCGGGGAGCTGTTTTTT